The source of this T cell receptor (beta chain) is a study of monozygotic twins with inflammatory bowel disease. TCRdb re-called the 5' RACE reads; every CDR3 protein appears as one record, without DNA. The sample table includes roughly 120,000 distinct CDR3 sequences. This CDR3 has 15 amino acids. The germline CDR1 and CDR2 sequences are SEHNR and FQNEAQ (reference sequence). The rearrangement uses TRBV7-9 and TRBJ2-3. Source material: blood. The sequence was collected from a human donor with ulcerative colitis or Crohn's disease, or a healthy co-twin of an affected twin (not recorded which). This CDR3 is CASSSSGSRTDTQYF.